A selection of T cell receptor beta chains follows, all from one sample in a study of shared clonotypes between healthy human individuals. Measured with immunoSEQ multiplex PCR; TCRdb has only the in-frame clones, and not every one. The table records around 500,000 clones, approximately 78% of them present only once. Source material: PBMCs. These receptors all stem from a woman between 40 and 55 years old in good health. Some clones in this sample may be carry-over from other donors' samples. Each CDR3 is given with its conserved first and last residue. Fields, in order: J gene, clone size, V gene, D gene, CDR3 length, CDR3 protein, CDR3 DNA. The D gene is left open where the match is weak. Expanded clones get a size class; other rows say once, few or many, or leave the size out.

TRBJ2-3	few	TRBV7-2	TRBD2	18	CASSSFLSGRFRTDTQYF	TGTGCCAGCAGCTCCTTCCTTAGCGGGAGGTTTAGGACAGATACGCAGTATTTT
TRBJ2-4	few	TRBV5-1	NA	13	CASSLGNPPIQYF	TGCGCCAGCAGCCTAGGGAACCCCCCCATTCAGTACTTC
TRBJ2-5	NA	TRBV4-3	NA	14	CASNHLTNQETQYF	TGCGCCAGCAACCATTTAACTAACCAAGAGACCCAGTACTTC
TRBJ1-1	NA	TRBV7-9	NA	14	CASSSGLANTEAFF	TGTGCCAGCAGCTCGGGACTCGCGAACACTGAAGCTTTCTTT
TRBJ2-3	NA	TRBV5-4	NA	15	CASSLAGRFTDTQYF	TGTGCCAGCAGCTTGGCAGGGAGGTTCACAGATACGCAGTATTTT
TRBJ2-3	NA	TRBV27	TRBD1	15	CASSLTGGDTDTQYF	TGTGCCAGCAGCCTGACAGGGGGGGACACAGATACGCAGTATTTT
TRBJ1-5	NA	TRBV28	TRBD1	15	CASSLPGQGNQPQHF	TGTGCCAGCAGTCTCCCCGGACAGGGTAATCAGCCCCAGCATTTT
TRBJ2-6	NA	TRBV5-1	NA	15	CASTGGLPGANVLTF	TGCGCCAGCACCGGCGGGCTTCCTGGGGCCAACGTCCTGACTTTC
TRBJ2-5	NA	TRBV5-1	TRBD2	16	CASSFSTSGNQETQYF	TGCGCCAGCAGCTTTAGTACTAGCGGGAACCAAGAGACCCAGTACTTC
TRBJ2-3	NA	TRBV19	NA	10	CASGTDTQYF	TGTGCCAGTGGGACAGATACGCAGTATTTT
TRBJ2-7	NA	TRBV7-2	TRBD2	15	CASSLVAGGAYEQYF	TGTGCCAGCAGCTTAGTAGCGGGAGGGGCCTACGAGCAGTACTTC
TRBJ2-1	NA	TRBV7-6	NA	14	CASSLALAHNEQFF	TGTGCCAGCAGCTTAGCCCTCGCGCACAATGAGCAGTTCTTC
TRBJ1-5	NA	TRBV18	NA	13	CASSSARDQPQHF	TGTGCCAGCTCAAGTGCCCGGGATCAGCCCCAGCATTTT
TRBJ1-2	NA	TRBV14	NA	18	CASSQADIGTRPFYGYTF	TGTGCCAGCAGCCAGGCAGATATTGGGACACGGCCTTTCTATGGCTACACCTTC
TRBJ2-1	NA	TRBV18	NA	12	CASSPGANEQFF	TGTGCCAGCTCACCAGGGGCTAATGAGCAGTTCTTC
TRBJ2-7	once	TRBV6-1	TRBD1	15	CASRTSGQGAYEQYF	TGTGCCAGCAGAACTTCGGGACAGGGGGCTTACGAGCAGTACTTC
TRBJ1-1	NA	TRBV5-7	NA	16	CASSLSTSRWNTEAFF	TGTGCCAGCAGCTTGTCGACAAGCCGGTGGAACACTGAAGCTTTCTTT
TRBJ2-6	few	TRBV2	TRBD1	18	CASDRGITHISGANVLTF	TGTGCCAGTGACAGGGGGATCACCCACATCTCTGGGGCCAACGTCCTGACTTTC
TRBJ1-4	NA	TRBV19	NA	15	CASNRAGLNNEKLFF	TGTGCCAGCAACCGTGCCGGACTGAATAATGAAAAACTGTTTTTT
TRBJ2-1	NA	TRBV5-1	TRBD2	15	CASSLRLATHNEQFF	TGCGCCAGCAGCCTCAGACTAGCGACCCACAATGAGCAGTTCTTC
TRBJ2-1	NA	TRBV30	TRBD2	18	CAYGGRLAGRGGANEQFF	TGTGCCTACGGAGGTCGGCTAGCGGGGCGAGGGGGGGCAAATGAGCAGTTCTTC
TRBJ2-3	NA	TRBV7-8	TRBD2	18	CASSLDRTSGMSTDTQYF	TGTGCCAGCAGCTTAGACCGGACTAGCGGTATGAGCACAGATACGCAGTATTTT
TRBJ2-2	once	TRBV28	NA	14	CASSLLPFGGELFF	TGTGCCAGCAGTTTACTTCCCTTTGGAGGGGAGCTGTTTTTT
TRBJ1-2	few	TRBV5-1	NA	13	CASSPVGARGYTF	TGCGCCAGCAGCCCGGTCGGGGCACGGGGCTACACCTTC
TRBJ2-7	NA	TRBV5-1	NA	16	CASSLGGPTSSYEQYF	TGCGCCAGCAGCTTGGGGGGGCCCACAAGCAGCTACGAGCAGTACTTC
TRBJ2-1	NA	TRBV11-2	NA	16	CASSPRTDLTGDEQFF	TGTGCCAGCAGCCCCCGTACGGATCTCACAGGCGATGAGCAGTTCTTC
TRBJ1-1	NA	TRBV13	NA	15	CASSLGRRANTEAFF	TGTGCCAGCAGCTTAGGCCGCAGAGCGAACACTGAAGCTTTCTTT
TRBJ1-2	NA	TRBV7-8	TRBD1	14	CASSRTGEGFGYTF	TGTGCCAGCAGCCGAACAGGGGAAGGATTTGGCTACACCTTC
TRBJ1-5	few	TRBV28	NA	15	CASSLPENSNQPQHF	TGTGCCAGCAGTTTACCAGAGAATAGCAATCAGCCCCAGCATTTT
TRBJ2-1	NA	TRBV4-3	NA	19	CASSQDRGGGSNLYNEQFF	TGCGCCAGCAGCCAAGATAGGGGTGGAGGTTCAAATCTTTACAATGAGCAGTTCTTC
TRBJ1-2	NA	TRBV5-4	NA	15	CASSPGPGTNYGYTF	TGTGCCAGCAGCCCCGGACCGGGAACTAACTATGGCTACACCTTC
TRBJ1-1	NA	TRBV7-9	NA	13	CASRIGMNTEAFF	TGTGCCAGCAGGATAGGTATGAACACTGAAGCTTTCTTT
TRBJ1-5	NA	TRBV7-8	NA	13	CASSLAVTRPQHF	TGTGCCAGCAGCTTAGCTGTGACTAGGCCCCAGCATTTT
TRBJ2-7	NA	TRBV5-1	NA	14	CASSPVQGTYEQYF	TGCGCCAGCAGCCCGGTGCAGGGGACCTACGAGCAGTACTTC
TRBJ2-7	NA	TRBV28	NA	14	CASSLGPSSYEQYF	TGTGCCAGCAGCCTGGGACCAAGCTCCTACGAGCAGTACTTC
TRBJ2-7	NA	TRBV10-3	TRBD2	16	CAISESGPSGNYEQYF	TGTGCCATCAGTGAGTCAGGTCCTAGCGGGAACTACGAGCAGTACTTC
TRBJ2-5	NA	TRBV30	TRBD2	12	CASGAGGETQYF	TGTGCCTCGGGAGCGGGAGGAGAGACCCAGTACTTC
TRBJ2-5	NA	TRBV5-1	TRBD1	15	CASSTGTGYGETQYF	TGCGCCAGCAGCACAGGGACAGGGTACGGAGAGACCCAGTACTTC
TRBJ2-5	NA	TRBV5-1	NA	16	CASSWGRDFAQETQYF	TGCGCCAGCAGCTGGGGCCGGGACTTTGCTCAAGAGACCCAGTACTTC
TRBJ2-1	NA	TRBV11-3	TRBD2	14	CASSLDNGRGEQFF	TGTGCCAGCAGCTTAGATAACGGGAGGGGTGAGCAGTTCTTC
TRBJ2-1	NA	TRBV5-1	NA	13	CASSFGGSNEQFF	TGCGCCAGCAGCTTCGGCGGATCCAATGAGCAGTTCTTC
TRBJ2-1	NA	TRBV7-3	NA	16	CASSLRSEGLWHEQFF	TGTGCCAGCAGCTTACGGTCAGAGGGGTTGTGGCATGAGCAGTTCTTC
TRBJ1-1	NA	TRBV19	NA	13	CASSTTGDTEAFF	TGTGCCAGTAGTACGACAGGTGATACTGAAGCTTTCTTT
TRBJ2-3	once	TRBV7-2	TRBD2	16	CASRVRGRAGTDTQYF	TGTGCCAGCAGAGTTCGAGGGAGGGCTGGCACAGATACGCAGTATTTT